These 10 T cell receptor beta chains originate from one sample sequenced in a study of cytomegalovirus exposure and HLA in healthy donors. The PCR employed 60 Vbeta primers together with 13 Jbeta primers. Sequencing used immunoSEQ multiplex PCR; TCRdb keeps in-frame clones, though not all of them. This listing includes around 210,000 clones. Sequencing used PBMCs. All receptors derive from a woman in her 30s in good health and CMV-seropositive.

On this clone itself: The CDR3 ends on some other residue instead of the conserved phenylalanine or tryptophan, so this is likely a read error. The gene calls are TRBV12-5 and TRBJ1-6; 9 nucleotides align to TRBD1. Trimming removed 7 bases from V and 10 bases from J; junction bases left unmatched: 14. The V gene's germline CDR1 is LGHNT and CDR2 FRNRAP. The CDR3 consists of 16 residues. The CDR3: CASDLGQGVVGSPLHL. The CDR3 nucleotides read TGTGCTAGTGATCTGGGACAGGGTGTGGTCGGGTCACCCCTCCACCTT.

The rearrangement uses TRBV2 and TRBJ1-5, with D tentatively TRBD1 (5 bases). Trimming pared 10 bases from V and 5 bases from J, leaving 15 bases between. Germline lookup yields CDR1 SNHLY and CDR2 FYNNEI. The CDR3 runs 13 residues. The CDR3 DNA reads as TGTGCCACTCGCGGGGGGGGAGATCAGCCCCAGCATTTT. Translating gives CATRGGGDQPQHF.

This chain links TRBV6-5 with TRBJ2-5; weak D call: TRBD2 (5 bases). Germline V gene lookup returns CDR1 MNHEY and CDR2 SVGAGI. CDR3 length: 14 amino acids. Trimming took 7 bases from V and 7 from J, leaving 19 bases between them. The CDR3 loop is CASKLYREIGTQYF. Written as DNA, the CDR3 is TGTGCCAGCAAGTTATACCGGGAAATTGGGACCCAGTACTTC.

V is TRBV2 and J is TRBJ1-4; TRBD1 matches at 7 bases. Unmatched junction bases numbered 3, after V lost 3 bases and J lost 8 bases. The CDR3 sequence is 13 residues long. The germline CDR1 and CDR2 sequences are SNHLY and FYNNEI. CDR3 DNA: TGTGCCAGCAGTGACAGGGGGAAAGAAAAACTGTTTTTT. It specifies CASSDRGKEKLFF.

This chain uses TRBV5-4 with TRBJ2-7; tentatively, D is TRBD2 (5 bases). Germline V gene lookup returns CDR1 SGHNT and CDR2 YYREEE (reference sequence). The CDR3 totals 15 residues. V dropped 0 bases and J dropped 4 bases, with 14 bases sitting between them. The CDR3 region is CASSLEPGFYYEQYF. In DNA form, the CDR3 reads TGTGCCAGCAGCTTGGAGCCGGGGTTCTATTACGAGCAGTACTTC.

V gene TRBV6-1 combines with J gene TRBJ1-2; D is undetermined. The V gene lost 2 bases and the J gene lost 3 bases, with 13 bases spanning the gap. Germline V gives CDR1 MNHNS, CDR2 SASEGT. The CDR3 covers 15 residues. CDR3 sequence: CASSELWTEDYGYTF. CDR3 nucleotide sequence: TGTGCCAGCAGTGAATTGTGGACGGAGGACTATGGCTACACCTTC.

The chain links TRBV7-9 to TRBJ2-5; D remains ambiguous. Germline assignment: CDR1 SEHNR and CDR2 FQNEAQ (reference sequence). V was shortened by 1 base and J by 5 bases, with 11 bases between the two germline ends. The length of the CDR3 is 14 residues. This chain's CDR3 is CASSLGSRRETQYF. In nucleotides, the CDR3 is TGTGCCAGCAGCTTAGGGAGTAGAAGGGAGACCCAGTACTTC.

In DNA, the CDR3 is TGTGCCAGCAGCCCCACTCCAGGGGGGTTAACTGGGTTGGTAAACGAGCAGTACTTC. It yields the protein CASSPTPGGLTGLVNEQYF. This chain connects TRBV7-6 to TRBJ2-7; a possible D gene is TRBD1 (7 bases). The CDR3 spans 19 residues. The ends were cut back, 5 bases at V and 5 bases at J, with 31 bases in the middle. Germline values: CDR1 SGHVS, CDR2 FNYEAQ.

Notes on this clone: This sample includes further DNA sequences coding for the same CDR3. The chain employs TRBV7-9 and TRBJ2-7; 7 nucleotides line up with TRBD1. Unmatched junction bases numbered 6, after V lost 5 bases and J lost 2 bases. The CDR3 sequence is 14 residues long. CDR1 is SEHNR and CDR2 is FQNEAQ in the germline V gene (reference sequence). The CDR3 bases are TGTGCCAGCAGCCTAAGACAGGGTGCCTACGAGCAGTACTTC. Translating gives CASSLRQGAYEQYF.

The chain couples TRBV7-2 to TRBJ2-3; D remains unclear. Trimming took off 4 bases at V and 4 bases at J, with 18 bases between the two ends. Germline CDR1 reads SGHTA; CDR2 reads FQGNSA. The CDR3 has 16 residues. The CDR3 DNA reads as TGTGCCAGCAGCTCGGTAGAGAGCTACGAAGCAGATACGCAGTATTTT. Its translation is CASSSVESYEADTQYF.